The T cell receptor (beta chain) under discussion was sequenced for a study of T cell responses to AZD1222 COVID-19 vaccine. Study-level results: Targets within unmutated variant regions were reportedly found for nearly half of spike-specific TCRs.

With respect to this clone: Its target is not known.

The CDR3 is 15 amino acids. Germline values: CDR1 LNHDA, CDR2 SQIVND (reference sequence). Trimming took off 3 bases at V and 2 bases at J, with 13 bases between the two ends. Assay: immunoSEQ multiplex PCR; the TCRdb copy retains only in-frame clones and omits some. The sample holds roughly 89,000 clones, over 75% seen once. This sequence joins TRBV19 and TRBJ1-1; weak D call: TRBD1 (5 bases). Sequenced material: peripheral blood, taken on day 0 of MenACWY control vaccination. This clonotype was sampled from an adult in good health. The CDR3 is CASSILGVSNTEAFF. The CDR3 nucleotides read TGTGCCAGTAGTATTTTGGGGGTCTCCAACACTGAAGCTTTCTTT.